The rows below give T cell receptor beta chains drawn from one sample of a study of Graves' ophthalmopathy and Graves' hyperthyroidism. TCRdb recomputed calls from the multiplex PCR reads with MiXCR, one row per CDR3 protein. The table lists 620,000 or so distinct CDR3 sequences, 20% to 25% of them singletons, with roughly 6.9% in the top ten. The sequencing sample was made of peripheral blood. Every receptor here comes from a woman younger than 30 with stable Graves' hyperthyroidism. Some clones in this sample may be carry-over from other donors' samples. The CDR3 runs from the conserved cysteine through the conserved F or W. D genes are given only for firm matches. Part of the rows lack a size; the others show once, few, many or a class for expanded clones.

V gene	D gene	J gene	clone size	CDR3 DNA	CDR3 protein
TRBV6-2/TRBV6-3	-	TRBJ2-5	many	TGTGCCAGCAGTTACTCTCCCCAGGGGCTCCAGTACTTC	CASSYSPQGLQYF
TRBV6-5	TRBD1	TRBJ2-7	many	TGTGCCAGCAGTTTCGGACAGGCGTGGGAGCAGTACTTC	CASSFGQAWEQYF
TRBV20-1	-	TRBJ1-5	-	TGCAGTGCTAGCCGTCTCGATTATAGCAATCAGCCCCAGCATTTT	CSASRLDYSNQPQHF
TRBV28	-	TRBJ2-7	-	TGTGCCAGCAGTCCTAATTGGCGCTCCTACGAGCAGTACTTC	CASSPNWRSYEQYF
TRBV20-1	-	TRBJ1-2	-	TGCAGTGCTAGAGATCTTAAGGGGAAAGGGTATGGCTACACCTTC	CSARDLKGKGYGYTF
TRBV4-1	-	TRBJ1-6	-	TGCGCCAGCAGCCAAGTAACCACCCCGGACTCACCCCTCCACTTT	CASSQVTTPDSPLHF
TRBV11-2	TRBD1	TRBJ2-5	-	TGTGCCAGCAGCCCACAGGGGGCTAGATACAGTTGGACCCAGTACTTC	CASSPQGARYSWTQYF
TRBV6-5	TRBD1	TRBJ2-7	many	TGTGCCAGCAGGCCCAGGGGGCGGTGGGAGCAGTACTTC	CASRPRGRWEQYF
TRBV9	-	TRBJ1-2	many	TGTGCCAGCAGCGTAGAGGTGGAAATAACTATGGGCTACACCTTC	CASSVEVEITMGYTF
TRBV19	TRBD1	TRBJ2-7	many	TGTGCCAGTAGCCGGACAGGGGAGGGCTCCTACGAGCAGTACTTC	CASSRTGEGSYEQYF
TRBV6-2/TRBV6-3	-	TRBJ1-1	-	TGTGCCAGCAGTTACCTAGATATCACTGAAGCTTTCTTT	CASSYLDITEAFF
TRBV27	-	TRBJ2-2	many	TGTGCCAGCAGTCCTCTTAACACCGGGGAGCTGTTTTTT	CASSPLNTGELFF
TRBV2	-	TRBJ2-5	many	TGTGCCAGCAGTGAGGGCCGCCGAGAGACCCAGTACTTC	CASSEGRRETQYF
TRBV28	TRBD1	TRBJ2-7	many	TGTGCCACCCTAAGACAGGGGGCAGGGGAGCAGTACTTC	CATLRQGAGEQYF
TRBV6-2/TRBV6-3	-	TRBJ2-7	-	TGTGCCAGCAGTTACTCGGCGCTCCCCCCAAGCCTTTGGTCAGGGATTTGCGAGCAGTACTTC	CASSYSALPPSLWSGICEQYF
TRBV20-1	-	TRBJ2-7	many	TGCAGTGCTAGAGTCGGGACTCGGACCTCCTACGAGCAGTACTTC	CSARVGTRTSYEQYF
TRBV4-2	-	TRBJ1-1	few	TGTGCCAGCAGCCAAGAGTGGGAGACAAGGGCTGAAGCTTTCTTT	CASSQEWETRAEAFF
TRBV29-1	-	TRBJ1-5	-	TGCAGCGTCTCGGCAAGAGACAATCAGCCCCAGCATTTT	CSVSARDNQPQHF
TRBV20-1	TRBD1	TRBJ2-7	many	TGCAGTACCGGACAGGGCCCCTACGAGCAGTACTTC	CSTGQGPYEQYF
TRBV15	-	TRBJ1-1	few	TGTGCCACCAGCAGAGACCTCTACTCGGGCACTGAAGCTTTCTTT	CATSRDLYSGTEAFF
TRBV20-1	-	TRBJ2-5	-	TGCAGTGCTAGAGATAAGCTTGACGGCGGCCTCGAGACCCAGTACTTC	CSARDKLDGGLETQYF
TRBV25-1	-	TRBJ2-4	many	TGTGCCAGCAGTCCGGGAGTCCAAAACATTCAGTACTTC	CASSPGVQNIQYF
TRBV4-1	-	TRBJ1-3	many	TGCGCCAGCAGACCCGAGGGGGGGGAGGCTGGAAACACCATATATTTT	CASRPEGGEAGNTIYF
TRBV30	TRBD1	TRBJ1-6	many	TGTGCCTGGAGCGCCTTGACAGGGTTGACACCCCTCCACTTT	CAWSALTGLTPLHF